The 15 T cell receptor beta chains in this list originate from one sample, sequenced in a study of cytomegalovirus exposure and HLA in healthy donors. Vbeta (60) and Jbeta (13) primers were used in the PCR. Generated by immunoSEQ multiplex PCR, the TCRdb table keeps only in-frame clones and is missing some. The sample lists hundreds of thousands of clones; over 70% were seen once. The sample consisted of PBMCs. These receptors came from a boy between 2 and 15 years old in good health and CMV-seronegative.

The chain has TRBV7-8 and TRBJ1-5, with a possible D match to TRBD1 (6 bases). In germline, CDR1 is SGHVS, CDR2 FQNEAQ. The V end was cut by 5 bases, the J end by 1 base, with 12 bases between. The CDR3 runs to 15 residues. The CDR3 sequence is CASSPGAGSNQPQHF. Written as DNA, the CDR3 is TGTGCCAGCAGCCCAGGGGCTGGGAGCAATCAGCCCCAGCATTTT.

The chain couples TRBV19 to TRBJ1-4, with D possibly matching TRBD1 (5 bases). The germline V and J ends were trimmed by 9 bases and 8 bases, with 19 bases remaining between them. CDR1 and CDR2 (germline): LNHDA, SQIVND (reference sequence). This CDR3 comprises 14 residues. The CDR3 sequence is CASRPRQNWEKLFF. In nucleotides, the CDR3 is TGTGCCAGCAGACCTCGACAGAATTGGGAAAAACTGTTTTTT.

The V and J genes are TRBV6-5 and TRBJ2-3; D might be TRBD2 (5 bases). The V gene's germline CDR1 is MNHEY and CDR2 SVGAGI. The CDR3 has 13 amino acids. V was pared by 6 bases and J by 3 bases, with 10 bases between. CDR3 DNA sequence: TGTGCCAGCAGGAACCGGGGTACAGATACGCAGTATTTT. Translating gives CASRNRGTDTQYF.

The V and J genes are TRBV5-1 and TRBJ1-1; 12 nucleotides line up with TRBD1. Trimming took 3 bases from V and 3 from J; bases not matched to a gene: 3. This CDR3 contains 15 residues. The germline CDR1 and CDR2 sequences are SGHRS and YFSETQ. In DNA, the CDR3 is TGCGCCAGCAGCTGGGGACAGGGGGCGGACACTGAAGCTTTCTTT. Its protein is CASSWGQGADTEAFF. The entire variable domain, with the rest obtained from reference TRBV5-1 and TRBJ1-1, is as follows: KAGVTQTPRYLIKTRGQQVTLSCSPISGHRSVSWYQQTPGQGLQFLFEYFSETQRNKGNFPGRFSGRQFSNSRSEMNVSTLELGDSALYLCASSWGQGADTEAFFGQGTRLTVV.

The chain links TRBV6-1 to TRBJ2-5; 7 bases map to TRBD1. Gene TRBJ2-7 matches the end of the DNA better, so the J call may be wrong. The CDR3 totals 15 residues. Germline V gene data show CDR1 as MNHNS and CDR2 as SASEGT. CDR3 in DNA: TGTGCCAGCAGGGAACCGACAGGGTCGTTCAACGAGCAGTACTTC. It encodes CASREPTGSFNEQYF.

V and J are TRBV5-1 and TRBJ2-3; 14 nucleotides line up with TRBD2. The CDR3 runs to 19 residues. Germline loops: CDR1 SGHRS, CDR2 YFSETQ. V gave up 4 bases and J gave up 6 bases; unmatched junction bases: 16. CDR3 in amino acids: CASSGTPGLAGERFDTQYF. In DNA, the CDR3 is TGCGCCAGCAGCGGGACACCGGGACTAGCGGGGGAACGGTTCGATACGCAGTATTTT.

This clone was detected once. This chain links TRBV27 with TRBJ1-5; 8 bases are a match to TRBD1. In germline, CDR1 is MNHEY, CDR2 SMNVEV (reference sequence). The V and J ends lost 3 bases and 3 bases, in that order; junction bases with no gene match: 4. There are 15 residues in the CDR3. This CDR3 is CASSFGTGNNQPQHF. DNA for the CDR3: TGTGCCAGCAGTTTTGGGACAGGAAACAATCAGCCCCAGCATTTT.

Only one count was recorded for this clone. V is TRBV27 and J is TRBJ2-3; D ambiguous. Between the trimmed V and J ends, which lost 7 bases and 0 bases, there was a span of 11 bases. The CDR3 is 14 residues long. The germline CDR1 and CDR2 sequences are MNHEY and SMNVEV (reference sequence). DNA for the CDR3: TGTGCCAGCAAGCGTAAGCTTAGCACAGATACGCAGTATTTT. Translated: CASKRKLSTDTQYF.

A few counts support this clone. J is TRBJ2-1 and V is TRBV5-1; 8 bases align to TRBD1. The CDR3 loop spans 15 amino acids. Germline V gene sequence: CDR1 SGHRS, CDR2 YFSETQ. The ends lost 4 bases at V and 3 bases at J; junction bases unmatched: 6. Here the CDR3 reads CASSLGQGYYNEQFF. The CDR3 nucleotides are TGCGCCAGCAGCCTAGGACAGGGATACTACAATGAGCAGTTCTTC.

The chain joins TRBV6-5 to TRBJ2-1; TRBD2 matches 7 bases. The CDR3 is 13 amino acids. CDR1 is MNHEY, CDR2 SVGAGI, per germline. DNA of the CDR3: TGTGCTGGGCGGGAGACCCTCTACAATGAGCAGTTCTTC. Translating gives CAGRETLYNEQFF.

CDR3 in DNA: TGTGCCACCAGCAGAGTATCCCTAGAACAGGGCCAAGAGAACACTGAAGCTTTCTTT. The encoded protein is CATSRVSLEQGQENTEAFF. V usage is TRBV15 and J usage is TRBJ1-1, with a weak D call TRBD1 (6 bases). The V gene lost 1 base and the J gene lost 1 base, with 22 bases spanning the gap. The CDR3 length is 19 residues. Germline CDR1 LNHNV, CDR2 YYDKDF (reference sequence).

Written as DNA, the CDR3 is TGTGCCAGCAATGGTTGGGAGGGCACAGATACGCAGTATTTT. Amino acids: CASNGWEGTDTQYF. The chain couples TRBV27 to TRBJ2-3, with D tentatively TRBD2 (6 bases). The V end lost 7 bases, the J end lost 1 base, and 12 bases lay between the germline ends. This CDR3 has 14 amino acids. The germline CDR1 and CDR2 sequences are MNHEY and SMNVEV (reference sequence).

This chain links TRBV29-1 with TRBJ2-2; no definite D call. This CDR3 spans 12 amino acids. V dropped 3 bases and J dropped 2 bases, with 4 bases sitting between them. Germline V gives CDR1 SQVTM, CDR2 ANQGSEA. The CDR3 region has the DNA TGCAGCGTTGAGGGCAACACCGGGGAGCTGTTTTTT. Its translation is CSVEGNTGELFF.

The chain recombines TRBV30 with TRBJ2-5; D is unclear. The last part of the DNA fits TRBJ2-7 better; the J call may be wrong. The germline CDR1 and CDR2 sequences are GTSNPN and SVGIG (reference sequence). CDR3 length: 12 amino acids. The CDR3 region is CAWSVNPYEQYF. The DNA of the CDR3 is TGTGCCTGGAGTGTAAACCCCTACGAGCAGTACTTC.

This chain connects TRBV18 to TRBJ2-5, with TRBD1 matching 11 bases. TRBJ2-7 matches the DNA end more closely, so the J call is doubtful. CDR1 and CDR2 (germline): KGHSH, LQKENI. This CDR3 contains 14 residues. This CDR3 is CASSPGTGGYEQYF. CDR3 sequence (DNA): TGTGCCAGCTCACCGGGGACAGGGGGCTACGAGCAGTACTTC.